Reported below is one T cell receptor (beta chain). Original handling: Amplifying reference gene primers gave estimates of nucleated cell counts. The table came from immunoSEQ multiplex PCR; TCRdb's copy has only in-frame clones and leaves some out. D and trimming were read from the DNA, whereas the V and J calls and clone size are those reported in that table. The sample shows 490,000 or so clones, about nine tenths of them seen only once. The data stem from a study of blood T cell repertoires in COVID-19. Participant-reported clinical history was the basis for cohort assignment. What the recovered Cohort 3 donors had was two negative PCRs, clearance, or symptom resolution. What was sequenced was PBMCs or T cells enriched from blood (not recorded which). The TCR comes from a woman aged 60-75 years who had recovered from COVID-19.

CDR3 amino acids: CASSLTTFKDIQYF. As DNA, the CDR3 is TGTGCCAGTAGTTTGACAACCTTTAAAGACATTCAGTACTTC. The chain uses TRBV19 and TRBJ2-4; no clear D gene. V was clipped by 5 bases and J by 8 bases, with 16 bases between them. CDR3 length: 14 amino acids. CDR1 and CDR2 from the germline V gene are LNHDA and SQIVND (reference sequence).